The T cell receptor (beta chain) described here comes from a study of cytomegalovirus exposure and HLA in healthy donors. Study summary: Early released data comprised around 85 million unique TCRs from HLA-typed donors. Within the Caucasian-associated ancestry cluster were around 81% of the approximately 400 genotyped donors. Findings of the study overall: Associated with cytomegalovirus, according to the listing, were 170 or so TCR beta chains.

This clone appeared a few times. The antigen remains undetermined. Germline V gene lookup returns CDR1 MGHRA and CDR2 YSYEKL. The V gene lost 1 base and the J gene lost 0 bases, with 10 bases spanning the gap. The CDR3 loop spans 16 amino acids. Primers: 60 Vbeta forward and 13 Jbeta reverse. The assay was immunoSEQ multiplex PCR, and TCRdb's table has in-frame clones only and misses some. The data hold 35,000 to 45,000 clones, with 82% observed a single time. The V and J genes are TRBV4-1 and TRBJ1-3; D uncertain. The sequence came from a young woman in good health and CMV-seropositive. The sequencing sample was made of PBMCs. The CDR3 bases are TGCGCCAGCAGCCAAGTAGCGGGAAACTCTGGAAACACCATATATTTT. Translating gives CASSQVAGNSGNTIYF.